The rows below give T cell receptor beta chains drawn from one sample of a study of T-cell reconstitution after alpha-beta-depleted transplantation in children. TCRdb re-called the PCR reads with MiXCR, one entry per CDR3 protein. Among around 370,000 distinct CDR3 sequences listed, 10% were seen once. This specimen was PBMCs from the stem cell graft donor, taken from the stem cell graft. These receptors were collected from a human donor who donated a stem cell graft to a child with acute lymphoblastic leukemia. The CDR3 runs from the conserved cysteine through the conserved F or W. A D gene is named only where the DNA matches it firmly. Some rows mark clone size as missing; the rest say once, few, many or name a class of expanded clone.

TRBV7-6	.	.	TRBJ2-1	TGTGCCAGCAGCTTAGGTTGGAGGGGGCCCAGCTCCTACAATGAGCAGTTCTTC	CASSLGWRGPSSYNEQFF
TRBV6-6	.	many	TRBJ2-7	TGTGCCAGCAGAGAGATTGTTTCCTACGAGCAGTACTTC	CASREIVSYEQYF
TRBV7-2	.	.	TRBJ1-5	TGTGCCAGCAGCTTGCCGTTCGAGGGGCCCCAGCATTTT	CASSLPFEGPQHF
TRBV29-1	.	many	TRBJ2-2	TGCAGCGTTGCGGGGAACACCGGGGAGCTGTTTTTT	CSVAGNTGELFF
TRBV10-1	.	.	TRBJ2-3	TGCGCCAGCAGCCCCGCGGCCGGGGGCAGTACGCAGTATTTT	CASSPAAGGSTQYF
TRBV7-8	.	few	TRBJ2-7	TGTGCCAGCAGCTTCCCAGGGGGGGCACGTCGCGAGCAGTACTTC	CASSFPGGARREQYF
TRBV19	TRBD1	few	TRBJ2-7	TGTGCCAGTAGTATGGCCCTGGACAGGCCCCACGAGCAGTACTTC	CASSMALDRPHEQYF
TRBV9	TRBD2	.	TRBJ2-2	TGTGCCAGCAGCTTTAGCGGGGCCCAGACCACCGGGGAGCTGTTTTTT	CASSFSGAQTTGELFF
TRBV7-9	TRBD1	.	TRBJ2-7	TGTGCCAGCAGTACGGGGACAGGGAGAGAGCAGTACTTC	CASSTGTGREQYF
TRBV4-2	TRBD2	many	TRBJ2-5	TGTGCCAGCAGCCAGGGACTAGTTCGGGAGACCCAGTACTTC	CASSQGLVRETQYF
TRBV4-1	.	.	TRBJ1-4	TGCGCCAGCAGCCAAGATGTACAGGACTCACCAAAACTGTTTTTT	CASSQDVQDSPKLFF
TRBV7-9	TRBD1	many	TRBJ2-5	TGTGCCAGCAGCTTTGGGGACAGGGGGCTGCAAGAGACCCAGTACTTC	CASSFGDRGLQETQYF
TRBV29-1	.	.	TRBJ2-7	TGCAGCGTTGGGGACAAGACCTACGAGCAGTACTTC	CSVGDKTYEQYF
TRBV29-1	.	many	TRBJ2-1	TGCAGCGTTCCAACCGGGCCCGGTCGGAAGGTCTTC	CSVPTGPGRKVF
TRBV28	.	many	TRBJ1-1	TGTGCCAGCAGTCCGACCGTGAACACTGAAGCTTTCTTT	CASSPTVNTEAFF
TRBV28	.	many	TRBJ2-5	TGTGCCAGCAGTTTCCGGGGCGGAGAGACCCAGTACTTC	CASSFRGGETQYF
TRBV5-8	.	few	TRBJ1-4	TGTGCCAGCAGCTTTAGCACAGGGTGGACTAATGAAAAACTGTTTTTT	CASSFSTGWTNEKLFF
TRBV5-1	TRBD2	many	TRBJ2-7	TGCGCCAGCAGCTCCCGGACTAGCGGACCCTACGAGCAGTACTTC	CASSSRTSGPYEQYF
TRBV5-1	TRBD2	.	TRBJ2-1	TGCGCCAGCAGCTTGGCTAGCGGGAGGGGGAGCTCCTACAATGAGCAGTTCTTC	CASSLASGRGSSYNEQFF
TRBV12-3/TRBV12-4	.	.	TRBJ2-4	TGTGCCAGCAGTGAGACAGTGGACATTCAGTACTTC	CASSETVDIQYF
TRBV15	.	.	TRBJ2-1	TGTGCCACCAGAGCGGAGACCATCTACAATGAGCAGTTCTTC	CATRAETIYNEQFF